Described below is a single TCR beta chain sequence and its context. Its antigen remains unknown. Three rounds of nested PCR, following a modified ARM-PCR protocol, produced the TCRbeta library. TCRdb itself ran the multiplex PCR reads through MiXCR, one entry per CDR3 protein. This table holds fewer than 80,000 distinct CDR3 sequences, around 70% found once. RNA was extracted from bulk tissue without any cell sorting. Newly diagnosed lung cancer patients had thoracic surgery in China, August–late 2014, without prior chemotherapy. This specimen belongs to a study of tumor and adjacent non-tumor tissue in lung cancer. Overall study findings and caveats: Tumor tissue had significantly higher TCR diversity than normal lung.

The CDR3 runs 13 residues. Germline V lookup: CDR1 SGHDN, CDR2 FVKESK. V was shortened by 6 bases and J by 6 bases, with 14 bases between the two germline ends. The sequence was obtained from a woman aged 70-85 years with non-small cell lung cancer. Material: lung tumor tissue. The chain couples TRBV14 to TRBJ1-1; D call uncertain. As DNA, the CDR3 is TGTGCCAGCAGTCAAACAGAAATAGCTGAAGCTTTCTTT. Residues: CASSQTEIAEAFF.